A selection of T cell receptor beta chains follows, all from one sample in a study of T cell changes during pregnancy in multiple sclerosis. Some clones are missing from TCRdb's copy, which holds only in-frame ones; the method was immunoSEQ multiplex PCR. This table holds about 87,000 clones, over 85% found once. Sequencing used peripheral blood, obtained in the third trimester of pregnancy. Receptors were obtained from a female donor in good health, enrolled as a control in a pregnancy study. The CDR3 runs from the conserved cysteine through the conserved F or W. The order of the fields is V gene, D gene, clone size, J gene, CDR3 DNA, CDR3 protein. D genes are given only for firm matches. Only some rows state a clone size, as once, few, many or a class for expanded clones.

TRBV14	TRBD1	-	TRBJ1-2	TGTGCCAGCAGCCCCCCCGGGGACAGGAAGACCACCAACTATGGCTACACCTTC	CASSPPGDRKTTNYGYTF
TRBV7-2	-	-	TRBJ2-6	TGTGCCAGCAGCTTCTATTCTGGGGCCAACGTCCTGACTTTC	CASSFYSGANVLTF
TRBV28	TRBD2	-	TRBJ2-3	TGTGCCAGCAGTCTAGCGGGAGTTGATACGCAGTATTTT	CASSLAGVDTQYF
TRBV7-9	TRBD2	-	TRBJ2-1	TGTGCCAGCAGCCAATCCTGGACTAGCGGAAACAATGAGCAGTTCTTC	CASSQSWTSGNNEQFF
TRBV28	TRBD2	-	TRBJ2-1	TGTGCCAGCAGTTTATCGATATTACTAGCGCGAAGCTCCTACAATGAGCAGTTCTTC	CASSLSILLARSSYNEQFF
TRBV30	TRBD1	once	TRBJ2-4	TGTGCCTGGAGTGTAGGGGGCCCAGCCAAAAACATTCAGTACTTC	CAWSVGGPAKNIQYF
TRBV21-1	-	-	TRBJ1-5	TGTGCCAGCAGCAAAGATGGTGGGAGAAGGGCCGGCAATCAGCCCCAGCATTTT	CASSKDGGRRAGNQPQHF
TRBV5-4	TRBD1	-	TRBJ1-1	TGTGCCAGCAGCCGACCTACAGGGGGAGGGAACACTGAAGCTTTCTTT	CASSRPTGGGNTEAFF
TRBV15	-	-	TRBJ2-7	TGTGCCACCAGCACCATTGTGCAGACCTACGAGCAGTACTTC	CATSTIVQTYEQYF
TRBV2	-	-	TRBJ2-3	TGTGCCAGCAACAGGGAAGGCACAGATACGCAGTATTTT	CASNREGTDTQYF
TRBV19	TRBD1	once	TRBJ2-1	TGTGCCAGTAGTATAGACCTTTTACCGGGACAGACGGACAATGAGCAGTTCTTC	CASSIDLLPGQTDNEQFF
TRBV28	TRBD1	-	TRBJ1-2	TGTGCCACCTCGGACAGGGGGACCCTTAATTACTATGGCTACACCTTC	CATSDRGTLNYYGYTF
TRBV30	TRBD2	-	TRBJ2-2	TGTGCCGGCTCCGGGACTAGCGGGAGGTTAGGCACCGGGGAGCTGTTTTTT	CAGSGTSGRLGTGELFF
TRBV5-6	-	-	TRBJ1-5	TGTGCCAGCAGCACCTACAGATACCCAGCGGATCAGCCCCAGCATTTT	CASSTYRYPADQPQHF
TRBV19	-	-	TRBJ2-5	TGTGCCAGTAGTATCGATCGTCCCAGGGGTAGTGGGACCCAGTACTTC	CASSIDRPRGSGTQYF
TRBV29-1	TRBD1	-	TRBJ2-3	TGCAGCGTAGGAGGGACAGGCGGAGCCAGCGATACGCAGTATTTT	CSVGGTGGASDTQYF
TRBV6-1	TRBD1	-	TRBJ1-3	TGTGCCAGCAGTGAATCCTCTCACAGGGGGGACACCATATATTTT	CASSESSHRGDTIYF
TRBV7-9	TRBD1	-	TRBJ1-1	TGTGCCAGCAGCAGGAAAGGACAGGGGAACACTGAAGCTTTCTTT	CASSRKGQGNTEAFF
TRBV4-2	-	-	TRBJ1-3	TGTGCCAGCAGCCAAGAAGGGGTAGGAAACACCATATATTTT	CASSQEGVGNTIYF
TRBV27	TRBD1	-	TRBJ1-1	TGTGCCAGCAGTCCATCGACAGGGGAAAAGAACACTGAAGCTTTCTTT	CASSPSTGEKNTEAFF
TRBV5-1	-	-	TRBJ1-4	TGCGCCAGCAGCCAGGGGACTAAAAATGAAAAACTGTTTTTT	CASSQGTKNEKLFF
TRBV5-1	TRBD2	-	TRBJ2-7	TGCGCCAGCAGCCCCGGGACTAGCGGGAGGAAGGGTATCTACGAGCAGTACTTC	CASSPGTSGRKGIYEQYF
TRBV9	TRBD2	-	TRBJ2-3	TGTGCCAGCAGCCCAGGGACTAGCGGGAGTACGCAGTATTTT	CASSPGTSGSTQYF
TRBV7-2	TRBD2	-	TRBJ2-4	TGTGCCAGCAGCTTAGCGGGGACTAGCGGGCGAAACATTCAGTACTTC	CASSLAGTSGRNIQYF
TRBV5-6	-	-	TRBJ2-2	TGTGCCAGCAGCTTTTACGGTTCGGGCACCGGGGAGCTGTTTTTT	CASSFYGSGTGELFF
TRBV14	TRBD1	-	TRBJ1-1	TGTGCCAGCAGCGAACAGGGGATCACTGAAGCTTTCTTT	CASSEQGITEAFF
TRBV5-1	TRBD1	-	TRBJ2-6	TGCGCCAGCAGGGAGACAGGGGCTGGGGCCAACGTCCTGACTTTC	CASRETGAGANVLTF
TRBV19	-	-	TRBJ2-5	TGTGCCAGTAGTTCAGGGGTCCAAGAGACCCAGTACTTC	CASSSGVQETQYF